This T cell receptor beta chain was recovered during a study of Ad26.COV2.S vaccination and SARS-CoV-2 variants. The assay was immunoSEQ multiplex PCR, and TCRdb's table has in-frame clones only and misses some. Of about 680,000 clones in the sample, about 89% were seen once. Per the germline V gene, CDR1 is KGHSH and CDR2 is LQKENI. V shed 4 bases and J shed 7 bases, with 2 bases lying between them. This CDR3 has 9 amino acids. Treatment indicated: roughly 19 received Ad26.COV2.S at low or high dose, single or two shots; roughly five received placebo; per-sample allocation not given. Each sample was drawn 63 days after the first injection (of vaccine or placebo). This clone has just a few counts.

The J gene is TRBJ2-7, the V gene TRBV18, with D hard to call. This clonotype was sampled from a person between 18 and 59 years old who received the Ad26.COV2.S COVID-19 vaccine or a placebo. Material: peripheral blood, obtained in a trial of Ad26.COV2.S vaccine versus placebo. This chain's CDR3 is CASSQEQYF. The CDR3 DNA is TGTGCCAGCTCACAAGAGCAGTACTTC.